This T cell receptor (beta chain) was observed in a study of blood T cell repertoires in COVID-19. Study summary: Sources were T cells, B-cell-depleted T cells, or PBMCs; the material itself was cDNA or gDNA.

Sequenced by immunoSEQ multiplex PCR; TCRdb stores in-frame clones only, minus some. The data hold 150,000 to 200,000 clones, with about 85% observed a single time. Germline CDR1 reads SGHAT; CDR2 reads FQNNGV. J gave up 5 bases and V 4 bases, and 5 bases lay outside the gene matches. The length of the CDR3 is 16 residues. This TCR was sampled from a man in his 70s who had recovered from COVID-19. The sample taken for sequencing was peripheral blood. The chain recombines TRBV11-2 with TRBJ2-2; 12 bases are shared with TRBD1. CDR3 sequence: CASSSGTGGQTGELFF. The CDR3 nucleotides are TGTGCCAGCAGCTCGGGGACAGGGGGCCAAACCGGGGAGCTGTTTTTT.